This T cell receptor beta chain was sequenced during a study of T cell responses to AZD1222 COVID-19 vaccine. Study-level results: After two AZD1222 doses, spike-specific TCR breadth and depth rose versus day 0. Baseline seropositivity characterized only six AZD1222 recipients.

The V end lost 4 bases, the J end lost 4 bases, and 5 bases lay between the germline ends. From germline, CDR1 is SEHNR and CDR2 FQNEAQ (reference sequence). This CDR3 contains 12 residues. Sequenced by immunoSEQ multiplex PCR; TCRdb stores in-frame clones only, minus some. Here the sample table reports about 140,000 clones. About this clone itself: Antigen unknown.

The sequence came from an adult in good health. V and J are TRBV7-9 and TRBJ1-5; D not certain. The sequencing input was peripheral blood. This CDR3 reads CASSWNNQPQHF. Here the CDR3 DNA reads TGTGCCAGCAGCTGGAATAATCAGCCCCAGCATTTT.